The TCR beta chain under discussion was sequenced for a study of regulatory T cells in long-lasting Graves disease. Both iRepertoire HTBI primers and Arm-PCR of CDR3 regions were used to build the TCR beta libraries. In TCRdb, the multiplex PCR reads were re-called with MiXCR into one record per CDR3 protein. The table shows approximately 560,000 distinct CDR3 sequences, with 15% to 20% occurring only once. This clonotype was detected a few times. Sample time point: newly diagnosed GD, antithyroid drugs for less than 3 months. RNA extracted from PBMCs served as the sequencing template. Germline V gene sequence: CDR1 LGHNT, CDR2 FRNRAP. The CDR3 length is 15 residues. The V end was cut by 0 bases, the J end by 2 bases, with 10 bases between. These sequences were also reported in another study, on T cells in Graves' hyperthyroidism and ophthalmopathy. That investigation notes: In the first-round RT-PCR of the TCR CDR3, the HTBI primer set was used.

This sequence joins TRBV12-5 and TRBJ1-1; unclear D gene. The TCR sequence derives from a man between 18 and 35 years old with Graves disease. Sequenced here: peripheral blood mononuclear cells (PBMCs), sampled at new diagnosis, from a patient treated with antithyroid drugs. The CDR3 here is CASGLVNLGNTEAFF. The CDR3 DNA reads TGTGCTAGTGGTTTGGTAAATTTAGGAAACACTGAAGCTTTCTTT.